The clone carrying this T cell receptor (beta chain) has a single count. Its specificity is unknown. The source of the sample is a study of identical twins. Study results and limitations: Conclusions came from cross-sectional statistical analysis, not from following the same donors. Models underestimated how often monozygotic twins shared out-of-frame TCR alpha.

A universal primer site was added by template switching, and unique molecular identifiers were carried by the cDNA. One entry per CDR3 protein, called by TCRdb with MiXCR from the 5' RACE reads. The sample lists 1.5 million to 2 million distinct CDR3 sequences, about 31% occurring once. J was trimmed by 3 bases and V by 3 bases; bases with no gene match: 5. Germline CDR1 reads MGHRA; CDR2 reads YSYEKL. The CDR3 is 16 amino acids. Sequencing was carried out using cord blood. This sequence originates from a newborn girl in good health. The genes are TRBV4-1 and TRBJ1-6; TRBD1 agrees at 7 bases. The CDR3 DNA is TGCGCCAGCAGCCACCTACAGGGGATCTATAATTCACCCCTCCACTTT. It codes for CASSHLQGIYNSPLHF.